The rows below give T cell receptor beta chains drawn from one sample of a study of identifying expanded T cells in peripheral blood. TCRdb keeps only in-frame clones here, not all; method: immunoSEQ multiplex PCR. The data show 90,000 or so clones, approximately 86% seen once. The sequencing sample was made of blood. The origin of the receptors is a person aged 18 to 70 in good health. The CDR3 runs from the conserved cysteine through the conserved F or W. A D gene is named only where the DNA matches it firmly. Size is stated for part of the rows, as once, few or many counts, or as a class when the clone is expanded.

cdr3_aa: CASSLHPDGANVLTF
cdr3_nt: TGTGCCAGCAGCTTACACCCCGATGGGGCCAACGTCCTGACTTTC
d_call: -
v_call: TRBV11-2
j_call: TRBJ2-6
clone_size: -

cdr3_aa: CASSDRDLSNEKLFF
cdr3_nt: TGTGCCAGCAGTGACAGGGATCTCAGTAATGAAAAACTGTTTTTT
d_call: TRBD1
v_call: TRBV6-6
j_call: TRBJ1-4
clone_size: -

cdr3_aa: CATTSGTAIYGYTF
cdr3_nt: TGTGCCACTACTTCTGGGACAGCGATTTATGGCTACACCTTC
d_call: TRBD1
v_call: TRBV2
j_call: TRBJ1-2
clone_size: -

cdr3_aa: CASSDSGYGSEAFF
cdr3_nt: TGTGCCAGCAGTGACTCGGGGTACGGGTCCGAAGCTTTCTTT
d_call: -
v_call: TRBV6-4
j_call: TRBJ1-1
clone_size: -

cdr3_aa: CASSAPGNSPLHF
cdr3_nt: TGCGCCAGCAGCGCCCCAGGGAATTCACCCCTCCACTTT
d_call: -
v_call: TRBV5-1
j_call: TRBJ1-6
clone_size: -

cdr3_aa: CASSLALEGTEAFF
cdr3_nt: TGTGCCAGCAGCTTAGCGCTCGAAGGGACTGAAGCTTTCTTT
d_call: -
v_call: TRBV7-9
j_call: TRBJ1-1
clone_size: once

cdr3_aa: CASSLVRQNTGELFF
cdr3_nt: TGTGCCAGTAGTTTAGTTCGGCAGAACACCGGGGAGCTGTTTTTT
d_call: -
v_call: TRBV19
j_call: TRBJ2-2
clone_size: -

cdr3_aa: CASSIGLAGGFFTDTQYF
cdr3_nt: TGTGCCAGTAGTATTGGACTAGCGGGGGGCTTTTTCACAGATACGCAGTATTTT
d_call: TRBD2
v_call: TRBV19
j_call: TRBJ2-3
clone_size: -

cdr3_aa: CASSLADSLNYGYTF
cdr3_nt: TGTGCCAGCAGCTTAGCAGATAGTCTCAACTATGGCTACACCTTC
d_call: -
v_call: TRBV7-8
j_call: TRBJ1-2
clone_size: -

cdr3_aa: CAISDPGTGANSPLHF
cdr3_nt: TGTGCCATCAGTGACCCAGGAACAGGGGCTAATTCACCCCTCCACTTT
d_call: TRBD1
v_call: TRBV10-3
j_call: TRBJ1-6
clone_size: -

cdr3_aa: CASRQVINTEAFF
cdr3_nt: TGTGCCAGCAGGCAGGTTATAAACACTGAAGCTTTCTTT
d_call: -
v_call: TRBV6-6
j_call: TRBJ1-1
clone_size: -

cdr3_aa: CASSPLLAGSTYGYTF
cdr3_nt: TGTGCCAGCTCACCTCTTCTCGCAGGGAGTACCTATGGCTACACCTTC
d_call: -
v_call: TRBV18
j_call: TRBJ1-2
clone_size: -

cdr3_aa: CASSYSGHPSQPQHF
cdr3_nt: TGTGCCAGCAGTTACTCGGGACACCCGAGTCAGCCCCAGCATTTT
d_call: -
v_call: TRBV6-5
j_call: TRBJ1-5
clone_size: few

cdr3_aa: CASSLDSSYEQYF
cdr3_nt: TGTGCCAGCAGCCTAGACAGCTCCTACGAGCAGTACTTC
d_call: -
v_call: TRBV7-9
j_call: TRBJ2-7
clone_size: -

cdr3_aa: CASSLGWNYGYTF
cdr3_nt: TGTGCCAGCAGCCTCGGGTGGAACTATGGCTACACCTTC
d_call: -
v_call: TRBV7-9
j_call: TRBJ1-2
clone_size: -

cdr3_aa: CASSLWGQGYSGANVLTF
cdr3_nt: TGTGCCAGCAGCTTGTGGGGACAGGGGTACTCTGGGGCCAACGTCCTGACTTTC
d_call: TRBD1
v_call: TRBV5-8
j_call: TRBJ2-6
clone_size: -

cdr3_aa: CASSSRASGAGEKLFF
cdr3_nt: TGTGCCAGCAGCTCCCGTGCATCTGGGGCGGGTGAAAAACTGTTTTTT
d_call: -
v_call: TRBV7-9
j_call: TRBJ1-4
clone_size: few

cdr3_aa: CASSRRGSPPYNEQFF
cdr3_nt: TGTGCCAGCAGCAGAAGGGGGTCCCCCCCTTACAATGAGCAGTTCTTC
d_call: -
v_call: TRBV5-6
j_call: TRBJ2-1
clone_size: -

cdr3_aa: CAIKPNGAVGREAFF
cdr3_nt: TGTGCCATCAAACCCAACGGCGCGGTGGGAAGAGAAGCTTTCTTT
d_call: -
v_call: TRBV10-3
j_call: TRBJ1-1
clone_size: -

cdr3_aa: CASSFTGTDTQYF
cdr3_nt: TGTGCCAGCAGCTTCACCGGGACAGATACGCAGTATTTT
d_call: -
v_call: TRBV5-8
j_call: TRBJ2-3
clone_size: -

cdr3_aa: CASSLDAGQPQHF
cdr3_nt: TGTGCCAGCAGCTTGGATGCAGGGCAGCCCCAGCATTTT
d_call: -
v_call: TRBV5-4
j_call: TRBJ1-5
clone_size: -

cdr3_aa: CASNEEGWPNSPLHF
cdr3_nt: TGTGCCAGTAACGAAGAGGGATGGCCCAATTCACCCCTCCACTTT
d_call: -
v_call: TRBV19
j_call: TRBJ1-6
clone_size: -

cdr3_aa: CASSWDRDTEAFF
cdr3_nt: TGCGCCAGCAGCTGGGACAGGGACACTGAAGCTTTCTTT
d_call: TRBD1
v_call: TRBV5-1
j_call: TRBJ1-1
clone_size: -

cdr3_aa: CASRTRGEYGYTF
cdr3_nt: TGTGCCAGCAGAACCAGGGGCGAGTATGGCTACACCTTC
d_call: -
v_call: TRBV6-5
j_call: TRBJ1-2
clone_size: -

cdr3_aa: CASSPLDGPSTDTQYF
cdr3_nt: TGTGCCAGCTCACCACTCGACGGGCCGAGCACAGATACGCAGTATTTT
d_call: -
v_call: TRBV18
j_call: TRBJ2-3
clone_size: -

cdr3_aa: CASSPGRVSSDWNTEAFF
cdr3_nt: TGCGCCAGCAGCCCTGGAAGGGTCTCAAGCGATTGGAACACTGAAGCTTTCTTT
d_call: -
v_call: TRBV4-1
j_call: TRBJ1-1
clone_size: -

cdr3_aa: CASSPQDSLGNQPQHF
cdr3_nt: TGTGCCAGCTCACCACAGGACAGTTTGGGCAATCAGCCCCAGCATTTT
d_call: -
v_call: TRBV18
j_call: TRBJ1-5
clone_size: few

cdr3_aa: CASRSTGRALTEAFF
cdr3_nt: TGTGCCAGCAGATCCACAGGGAGAGCCCTCACTGAAGCTTTCTTT
d_call: -
v_call: TRBV7-2
j_call: TRBJ1-1
clone_size: -

cdr3_aa: CATKEGLSGNTIYF
cdr3_nt: TGTGCCACTAAGGAGGGTCTGTCAGGAAACACCATATATTTT
d_call: -
v_call: TRBV7-7
j_call: TRBJ1-3
clone_size: -

cdr3_aa: CAWRIQGSGGYTF
cdr3_nt: TGTGCCTGGAGGATACAGGGTTCGGGTGGCTACACCTTC
d_call: -
v_call: TRBV30
j_call: TRBJ1-2
clone_size: few

cdr3_aa: CASSDPNLNGYTF
cdr3_nt: TGTGCCAGCAGTGATCCGAATCTGAATGGCTACACCTTC
d_call: -
v_call: TRBV27
j_call: TRBJ1-2
clone_size: -

cdr3_aa: CASDTRDRADTDTQYF
cdr3_nt: TGTGCCAGTGATACGCGGGACAGGGCTGATACAGATACGCAGTATTTT
d_call: TRBD1
v_call: TRBV19
j_call: TRBJ2-3
clone_size: -